This T cell receptor beta chain stems from a study of shared clonotypes between healthy human individuals. Regarding the study as a whole: Limitation of the genetic and exposure-history diversity represented came from the few donors. Naive CD4 clonotypes were shared across several donors at roughly 5%. Exclusively blood specimens were collected; tissue repertoires likely differ.

Regarding this clone: Its antigen is as yet unknown.

The CDR3 is 15 amino acids. The germline CDR1 and CDR2 sequences are WNHNN and SYGVQD (reference sequence). V was clipped by 3 bases and J by 5 bases; unmatched bases: 5. Every subset's genomic DNA went evenly onto several immunoSEQ plates. The data were produced by immunoSEQ multiplex PCR, yet TCRdb's version contains in-frame clones alone and is incomplete. Counted here are 2 million to 2.5 million clones, roughly 90% occurring once; the ten biggest clones make up around 0.35%. The sequenced material came from naive CD4+ T cells from PBMCs. Regarding subset: CD45RA+ positively selected. The chain employs TRBV10-1 and TRBJ2-7, with 12 bases aligning to TRBD2. This sequence originates from a man younger than 35 in good health. Some clones in this sample may be carry-over from other donors' samples. CDR3 in DNA: TGCGCCAGCAGTGATCTAGCGGGAGGGCCCCACGAGCAGTACTTC. Protein: CASSDLAGGPHEQYF.